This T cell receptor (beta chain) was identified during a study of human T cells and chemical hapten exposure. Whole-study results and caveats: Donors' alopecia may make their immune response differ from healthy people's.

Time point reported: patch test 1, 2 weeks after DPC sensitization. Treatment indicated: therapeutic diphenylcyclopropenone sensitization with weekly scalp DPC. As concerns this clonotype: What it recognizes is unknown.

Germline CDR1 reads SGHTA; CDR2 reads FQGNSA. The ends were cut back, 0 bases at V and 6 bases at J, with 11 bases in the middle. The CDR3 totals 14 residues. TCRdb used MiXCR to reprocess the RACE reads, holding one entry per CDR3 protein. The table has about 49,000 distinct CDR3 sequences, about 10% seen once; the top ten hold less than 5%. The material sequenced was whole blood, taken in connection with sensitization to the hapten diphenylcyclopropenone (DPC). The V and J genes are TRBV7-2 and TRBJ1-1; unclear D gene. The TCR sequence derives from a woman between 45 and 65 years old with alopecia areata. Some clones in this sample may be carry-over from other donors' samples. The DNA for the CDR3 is TGTGCCAGCAGCTTAGCCGGGTCCCCCGCTGAAGCTTTCTTT. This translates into CASSLAGSPAEAFF.